These T cell receptor beta chains were read from a single sample in a study of T cell responses to AZD1222 COVID-19 vaccine. Here immunoSEQ multiplex PCR was the method, and the copy in TCRdb shows in-frame clones only, minus some. Of about 130,000 clones in the sample, more than 75% were seen once. This specimen consisted of peripheral blood, obtained on day 0 of AZD1222 vaccination. These receptors were collected from an adult in good health. Both conserved end residues are part of each CDR3. The D gene is left open where the match is weak. Clone size is stated in some rows and not others, as once, few, many or a class when expanded.

J: TRBJ2-3
size: -
D: -
V: TRBV28
DNA: TGTGCCAGCAGTTTATTTACTAGCACAGATACGCAGTATTTT
CDR3: CASSLFTSTDTQYF

J: TRBJ2-3
size: -
D: TRBD2
V: TRBV19
DNA: TGTGCCAGTAGTATGATTCCAGCGGGGGAATTCGATACGCAGTATTTT
CDR3: CASSMIPAGEFDTQYF

J: TRBJ2-1
size: once
D: -
V: TRBV12-5
DNA: TGTGCTAGTGGCGAAATAGAAGCCCCGAGTAATGAGCAGTTCTTC
CDR3: CASGEIEAPSNEQFF

J: TRBJ1-2
size: -
D: -
V: TRBV7-7
DNA: TGTGCCAGCAGCTTTGGACAGAGCTATGGCTACACCTTC
CDR3: CASSFGQSYGYTF

J: TRBJ2-7
size: -
D: TRBD1
V: TRBV29-1
DNA: TGCAGCGTTGATGGTGGGGGACAGGGGATGTGGGAGCAGTACTTC
CDR3: CSVDGGGQGMWEQYF

J: TRBJ1-2
size: -
D: -
V: TRBV5-4
DNA: TGTGCCAGCAGCTTGCAGGCGGGGGGCTACACCTTC
CDR3: CASSLQAGGYTF

J: TRBJ1-2
size: -
D: -
V: TRBV5-4
DNA: TGTGCCAGCAGCTCATCCCGGGACGGCTATGGCTACACCTTC
CDR3: CASSSSRDGYGYTF

J: TRBJ1-5
size: -
D: -
V: TRBV12-5
DNA: TGTGCTAGTGGTTTGGCTGGCCCCCCGGGGAGGTGCAATCAGCCCCAGCATTTT
CDR3: CASGLAGPPGRCNQPQHF

J: TRBJ1-1
size: few
D: -
V: TRBV7-9
DNA: TGTGCCAGCAGCTTAGGGGAAGGTGAAGCTTTCTTT
CDR3: CASSLGEGEAFF

J: TRBJ1-4
size: -
D: TRBD1
V: TRBV27
DNA: TGTGCCAGCAGTCTCCTCTCCCCGGGACAGGGGGAAAAACTGTTTTTT
CDR3: CASSLLSPGQGEKLFF

J: TRBJ2-1
size: -
D: TRBD1
V: TRBV10-1
DNA: TGCGCCAGCAGTGAGAATACAGGGGGCGTTGAGTTCTTC
CDR3: CASSENTGGVEFF

J: TRBJ2-1
size: -
D: TRBD2
V: TRBV6-6
DNA: TGTGCCAGCAGTCCCCAGGATCAGCGGGGGGGCCGTTACAATGAGCAGTTCTTC
CDR3: CASSPQDQRGGRYNEQFF

J: TRBJ1-1
size: -
D: -
V: TRBV12-3/TRBV12-4
DNA: TGTGCCAGCAGTTTGCAGGCGTACACTGAAGCTTTCTTT
CDR3: CASSLQAYTEAFF

J: TRBJ2-3
size: -
D: -
V: TRBV5-6
DNA: TGTGCCAGCAGCCCCCCCATAGAGGGCCCAGATACGCAGTATTTT
CDR3: CASSPPIEGPDTQYF

J: TRBJ1-2
size: -
D: -
V: TRBV27
DNA: TGTGCCAGCAGTTTATCCGCGGAGAACTATGGCTACACCTTC
CDR3: CASSLSAENYGYTF

J: TRBJ2-2
size: -
D: -
V: TRBV7-2
DNA: TGTGCCAGCAGCTTTTCACAGAACACCGGGGAGCTGTTTTTT
CDR3: CASSFSQNTGELFF

J: TRBJ1-1
size: -
D: -
V: TRBV11-2
DNA: TGTGCCAGCAGCTTAAGGGGCAGCTTGAACACTGAAGCTTTCTTT
CDR3: CASSLRGSLNTEAFF

J: TRBJ2-3
size: -
D: -
V: TRBV9
DNA: TGTGCCAGCAGCGTAAGCACAGATACGCAGTATTTT
CDR3: CASSVSTDTQYF

J: TRBJ1-2
size: -
D: -
V: TRBV11-3
DNA: TGTGCCAGCAGCTTAGATGCCAGGGGAGATGGCTACACCTTC
CDR3: CASSLDARGDGYTF

J: TRBJ2-2
size: -
D: TRBD2
V: TRBV9
DNA: TGTGCCAGCAGCGAACGGGCGGGGGGCGAGAGACGACGGAACACCGGGGAGCTGTTTTTT
CDR3: CASSERAGGERRRNTGELFF

J: TRBJ1-2
size: -
D: -
V: TRBV30
DNA: TGTGTGGGACTGGAGGGCTATGGCTACACCTTC
CDR3: CVGLEGYGYTF

J: TRBJ2-5
size: -
D: TRBD2
V: TRBV28
DNA: TGTGCCAGCAGACCGGGGGGGCTATTAGAGACCCAGTACTTC
CDR3: CASRPGGLLETQYF

J: TRBJ2-5
size: -
D: -
V: TRBV6-6
DNA: TGTGCCAGCAACCCCTCCGGGAGCCAAGAGACCCAGTACTTC
CDR3: CASNPSGSQETQYF

J: TRBJ2-2
size: -
D: -
V: TRBV28
DNA: TGTGCCAGCAGTTTACATGGAGGGTTGGGAACCGGGGAGCTGTTTTTT
CDR3: CASSLHGGLGTGELFF

J: TRBJ1-6
size: -
D: TRBD1
V: TRBV5-1
DNA: TGCGCCAGCAGCTTGGAACGACAGGGTGGTTCACCCCTCCACTTT
CDR3: CASSLERQGGSPLHF

J: TRBJ2-7
size: -
D: -
V: TRBV28
DNA: TGTGCCAGCAGTTATACCAAGTACGAGCAGTACTTC
CDR3: CASSYTKYEQYF

J: TRBJ2-2
size: -
D: TRBD1
V: TRBV4-1
DNA: TGCGCCAGCAGCCAAGAGAACAGGGGAAGGGAGCTGTTTTTT
CDR3: CASSQENRGRELFF

J: TRBJ2-7
size: -
D: -
V: TRBV7-9
DNA: TGTGCCAGCAGCTCCTCAAGAGTCTTGGGACGTCTGTACTTC
CDR3: CASSSSRVLGRLYF

J: TRBJ2-3
size: few
D: -
V: TRBV5-8
DNA: TGTGCCAGCAGCTTGCTGGATACGCAGTATTTT
CDR3: CASSLLDTQYF

J: TRBJ1-2
size: -
D: -
V: TRBV7-9
DNA: TGTGCCAGCAGCCCCGCCGGGGGGGGCGCATCCCATGGCTACACCTTC
CDR3: CASSPAGGGASHGYTF

J: TRBJ2-1
size: -
D: TRBD2
V: TRBV19
DNA: TGTGCCAGTAGTCTTGCGGGGGGTGAGCAGTTCTTC
CDR3: CASSLAGGEQFF

J: TRBJ1-2
size: -
D: -
V: TRBV30
DNA: TGTGCCTGGACTCAAGGGCAGGCCGGTGGCTACACCTTC
CDR3: CAWTQGQAGGYTF

J: TRBJ1-2
size: -
D: TRBD1
V: TRBV27
DNA: TGTGCCAGCAGTTTATCGATTGGGAGGATACAGGGGTATGGCTACACCTTC
CDR3: CASSLSIGRIQGYGYTF

J: TRBJ1-3
size: -
D: -
V: TRBV19
DNA: TGTGCCAGTAGCAAAGGAGCAGGGGCACACTCTGGAAACACCATATATTTT
CDR3: CASSKGAGAHSGNTIYF

J: TRBJ1-1
size: -
D: -
V: TRBV2
DNA: TGTGCCAGCAGTGAAGCCTGGGGAAGGACCCCGAACACTGAAGCTTTCTTT
CDR3: CASSEAWGRTPNTEAFF

J: TRBJ2-3
size: -
D: -
V: TRBV5-4
DNA: TGTGCCAGCAGCGCTAAGGGTTGGCCCGAGGGGACAGATACGCAGTATTTT
CDR3: CASSAKGWPEGTDTQYF